By proportion, the clone carrying this TCR beta chain is medium-sized. Antigen specificity is unknown. The ends were cut back, 5 bases at V and 3 bases at J, with 10 bases in the middle. Germline V gives CDR1 PRHDT, CDR2 FYEKMQ (reference sequence). The CDR3 sequence is 14 residues long. This specimen comes from a study of tumor-infiltrating lymphocytes in glioblastoma multiforme. Findings and limits, study-wide: T cells were not sorted into functional subsets.

Multiple V-beta primers and a C-beta primer amplified TCRB from RNA. No unique molecular identifiers were described for these TCRB libraries. Using its own MiXCR run on the multiplex PCR reads, TCRdb lists one record per CDR3 protein. This table holds about 13,000 distinct CDR3 sequences, 64% found once. The sample was brain tumor tissue. This TCR derives from a male donor with glioblastoma. The chain links TRBV13 to TRBJ1-4; the D is unclear. CDR3 DNA: TGTGCCAGCAGCCCAAGGGCCGCTAATGAAAAACTGTTTTTT. This encodes CASSPRAANEKLFF.